The 32 T cell receptor beta chains listed next were all sequenced from one sample in a study of T cell responses to AZD1222 COVID-19 vaccine. Produced via immunoSEQ multiplex PCR; TCRdb's table is partial and in-frame only. The sample yields about 73,000 clones, approximately 92% seen once. The sequences come from peripheral blood, collected 28 days after the second AZD1222 dose. Every receptor here comes from an adult who received the AZD1222 COVID-19 vaccine.

The rearrangement links TRBV19 to TRBJ1-2; 10 bases are a match to TRBD1. The germline gives CDR1 LNHDA, CDR2 SQIVND (reference sequence). The CDR3 consists of 17 residues. Trimming removed 3 bases from V and 7 bases from J; junction bases left unmatched: 14. CDR3 coding DNA: TGTGCCAGTAGTATTCGGGGACAGGGGACGGCGGTAGGTGGCTACACCTTC. It encodes CASSIRGQGTAVGGYTF.

CDR3 DNA sequence: TGTGCCATTACAGCCGGGACTCCGACCACTGAAGCTTTCTTT. Residues: CAITAGTPTTEAFF. This chain joins TRBV10-3 and TRBJ1-1; TRBD1 might be the D (5 bases). The CDR3 is made up of 14 amino acids. Trimming took off 9 bases at V and 4 bases at J, with 18 bases between the two ends. Germline V gives CDR1 ENHRY, CDR2 SYGVKD.

The rearrangement links TRBV28 to TRBJ2-7; D is possibly TRBD1 or TRBD2 (5 bases each). Germline V gives CDR1 MDHEN, CDR2 SYDVKM. Trimming left V 6 bases short and J 3 bases short, with 15 bases between. This CDR3 contains 14 residues. The CDR3 spells CASRSPGRNYEQYF. The CDR3, as DNA: TGTGCCAGCAGATCACCGGGACGGAACTACGAGCAGTACTTC.

The chain has TRBV28 and TRBJ1-3; a possible D gene is TRBD1 (5 bases). Germline V gene sequence: CDR1 MDHEN, CDR2 SYDVKM. The length of the CDR3 is 16 residues. Trimming took 6 bases from V and 0 from J, leaving 15 bases between them. The CDR3, as DNA: TGTGCCAGCAGCAGGGTGGGCCTCAGCTCTGGAAACACCATATATTTT. As protein: CASSRVGLSSGNTIYF. The full variable domain, completed using reference TRBV28 and TRBJ1-3, is DVKVTQSSRYLVKRTGEKVFLECVQDMDHENMFWYRQDPGLGLRLIYFSYDVKMKEKGDIPEGYSVSREKKERFSLILESASTNQTSMYLCASSRVGLSSGNTIYFGEGSWLTVV.

This clone was detected only once. J is TRBJ1-6 and V is TRBV6-5, with a weak D call TRBD1 (5 bases). CDR3 length equals 14 residues. CDR1 and CDR2 (germline): MNHEY, SVGAGI. Trimming pared 7 bases from V and 5 bases from J, leaving 12 bases between. The CDR3 spells CASTLSTDNSPLHF. In nucleotides, the CDR3 is TGTGCCAGCACCCTATCGACAGATAATTCACCCCTCCACTTT.

The chain links TRBV6-4 to TRBJ1-2; D is undetermined. Germline CDR1 reads MRHNA; CDR2 reads SNTAGT. Trimming cost V 0 bases and J 6 bases, with 8 bases left between them. This CDR3 comprises 13 residues. CDR3 region: CASSDSNGDGYTF. CDR3 DNA: TGTGCCAGCAGTGACTCGAACGGGGATGGCTACACCTTC.

V gene TRBV6-2 or TRBV6-3 combines with J gene TRBJ2-7; the D is unclear. Germline assignment: CDR1 MNHEY and CDR2 SVGEGT. V gave up 4 bases and J gave up 6 bases, with 7 bases separating them. The CDR3 covers 11 residues. DNA for the CDR3: TGTGCCAGCAGTTGGGCCGCCGAGCAGTACTTC. Translated, it gives CASSWAAEQYF.

The rearrangement uses TRBV7-9 and TRBJ2-5, with 10 bases fitting TRBD2. V lost 5 bases to trimming and J lost 6 bases; unmatched junction nucleotides: 9. CDR3 length: 15 amino acids. Germline V gene sequence: CDR1 SEHNR, CDR2 FQNEAQ (reference sequence). CDR3 loop: CASSPLGLALKTQYF. The CDR3 region has the DNA TGTGCCAGCAGCCCCTTGGGACTAGCGCTGAAGACCCAGTACTTC.

The chain recombines TRBV5-1 with TRBJ2-3; possibly TRBD2 for D (6 bases). V gave up 7 bases and J gave up 2 bases, with 20 bases separating them. Germline assignment: CDR1 SGHRS and CDR2 YFSETQ. The length of the CDR3 is 16 residues. In nucleotides, the CDR3 is TGCGCCAGCTCCGGGGGTAGCGGTCTCTCCACAGATACGCAGTATTTT. Its protein product is CASSGGSGLSTDTQYF. The full variable domain, rest sourced from reference TRBV5-1 and TRBJ2-3, is KAGVTQTPRYLIKTRGQQVTLSCSPISGHRSVSWYQQTPGQGLQFLFEYFSETQRNKGNFPGRFSGRQFSNSRSEMNVSTLELGDSALYLCASSGGSGLSTDTQYFGPGTRLTVL.

The chain combines TRBV2 with TRBJ1-5; D is uncertain. V lost 1 base to trimming and J lost 5 bases, with 15 bases between them. The germline gives CDR1 SNHLY, CDR2 FYNNEI. This CDR3 comprises 16 residues. CDR3 in DNA: TGTGCCAGCAGTGAAGTTAGGTCCCAGTCCCATCAGCCCCAGCATTTT. Its protein product is CASSEVRSQSHQPQHF.

The V call is TRBV27, the J call TRBJ1-2; no reliable D call. The CDR3 totals 13 residues. V was pared by 1 base and J by 6 bases, with 9 bases between. The V gene's germline CDR1 is MNHEY and CDR2 SMNVEV (reference sequence). The CDR3 sequence: CASSLWGSDGYTF. The CDR3 DNA reads as TGTGCCAGCAGTTTATGGGGATCCGATGGCTACACCTTC.

The chain combines TRBV29-1 with TRBJ2-2; 8 bases agree with TRBD1. This CDR3 has 15 amino acids. Germline V gene data show CDR1 as SQVTM and CDR2 as ANQGSEA. The J segment lost 6 bases and the V segment lost 6 bases, leaving 12 bases of the junction unmatched. CDR3 region: CSVLLDRERPGELFF. The CDR3 coding sequence is TGCAGCGTCTTGTTGGACAGGGAGCGCCCCGGGGAGCTGTTTTTT.

The rearrangement uses TRBV5-6 and TRBJ2-2; D perhaps matches TRBD2 (5 bases). Germline CDR1 reads SGHDT; CDR2 reads YYEEEE. Trimming took 1 base from V and 5 from J, leaving 15 bases between them. This CDR3 has 16 amino acids. For the CDR3, the DNA is TGTGCCAGCAGCTTGCGGAGAGGGTTCGGGACCGGGGAGCTGTTTTTT. It codes for CASSLRRGFGTGELFF.

V gene TRBV19 combines with J gene TRBJ1-5; possible D gene TRBD1, 6 bases. In germline, CDR1 is LNHDA, CDR2 SQIVND (reference sequence). V dropped 5 bases and J dropped 3 bases, with 17 bases sitting between them. The CDR3 is 16 residues long. The CDR3 protein is CASSPRRQGNNQPQHF. CDR3 nucleotide sequence: TGTGCCAGTAGTCCGCGAAGGCAGGGGAACAATCAGCCCCAGCATTTT.

The chain is built from TRBV27 and TRBJ1-6, with D hard to call. Germline values: CDR1 MNHEY, CDR2 SMNVEV (reference sequence). The V gene lost 6 bases and the J gene lost 9 bases, with 12 bases spanning the gap. The CDR3 spans 13 residues. The CDR3 DNA follows: TGTGCCAGCAGCCTTACAGCGGCTTCACCCCTCCACTTT. This translates into CASSLTAASPLHF.

The rearrangement uses TRBV9 and TRBJ2-3; D not resolved. Looked up from germline, CDR1 is SGDLS and CDR2 is YYNGEE. The CDR3 runs to 14 residues. Trimming pared 0 bases from V and 3 bases from J, leaving 8 bases between. The CDR3 nucleotides read TGTGCCAGCAGCGTAGGGGAATGGACAGATACGCAGTATTTT. As protein: CASSVGEWTDTQYF.

The chain links TRBV19 to TRBJ1-4; no reliable D call. The V end lost 5 bases, the J end lost 3 bases, and 10 bases lay between the germline ends. CDR1 is LNHDA, CDR2 SQIVND, per germline (reference sequence). The CDR3 runs 14 residues. CDR3 nucleotides: TGTGCCAGTAGTCCGGCGTTCGCTAATGAAAAACTGTTTTTT. This codes for CASSPAFANEKLFF.

This sequence joins TRBV5-1 and TRBJ1-1; the match to TRBD1 covers 7 bases. Germline V CDR1 and CDR2: SGHRS, YFSETQ. The trim removed 4 bases at V and 6 bases at J, leaving 9 bases unmatched. This CDR3 is built from 14 residues. The CDR3 here is CASSREQGRPEAFF. CDR3 coding DNA: TGCGCCAGCAGCAGAGAACAGGGGAGGCCTGAAGCTTTCTTT.

V is TRBV5-1 and J is TRBJ2-1, with D possibly being TRBD2 (5 bases). The CDR3 covers 15 residues. Trimming pared 5 bases from V and 4 bases from J, leaving 16 bases between. In germline, CDR1 is SGHRS, CDR2 YFSETQ. CDR3 coding DNA: TGCGCCAGCAGGCCGGACTTGATTACTTACAATGAGCAGTTCTTC. This gives the protein CASRPDLITYNEQFF. Using reference TRBV5-1 and TRBJ2-1 for the parts outside the CDR3, the full variable domain is KAGVTQTPRYLIKTRGQQVTLSCSPISGHRSVSWYQQTPGQGLQFLFEYFSETQRNKGNFPGRFSGRQFSNSRSEMNVSTLELGDSALYLCASRPDLITYNEQFFGPGTRLTVL.

The rearrangement uses TRBV5-1 and TRBJ2-7; D is unresolved. The CDR3 extends over 16 amino acids. The germline CDR1 and CDR2 sequences are SGHRS and YFSETQ. Trimming removed 0 bases at V and 5 bases at J, with 18 bases between. Here the CDR3 reads CASSLEARQSGHEQYF. In DNA, the CDR3 is TGCGCCAGCAGCTTGGAGGCGCGTCAGTCAGGACACGAGCAGTACTTC. Based on the CDR3 plus reference TRBV5-1 and TRBJ2-7, the full variable domain is KAGVTQTPRYLIKTRGQQVTLSCSPISGHRSVSWYQQTPGQGLQFLFEYFSETQRNKGNFPGRFSGRQFSNSRSEMNVSTLELGDSALYLCASSLEARQSGHEQYFGPGTRLTVT.

The V gene is TRBV7-9, the J gene TRBJ2-1, with a possible D match to TRBD1 (5 bases). This CDR3 has 13 residues. V dropped 3 bases and J dropped 4 bases, with 7 bases sitting between them. Germline V gene lookup returns CDR1 SEHNR and CDR2 FQNEAQ (reference sequence). The CDR3: CASSLQGYNEQFF. In DNA form, the CDR3 reads TGTGCCAGCAGCTTGCAGGGTTACAATGAGCAGTTCTTC.

This clone was detected only once. The gene calls are TRBV5-1 and TRBJ1-1; D is unresolved. The CDR3 loop spans 13 amino acids. Trimming left V 5 bases short and J 0 bases short, with 8 bases between. From germline, CDR1 is SGHRS and CDR2 YFSETQ. CDR3 DNA: TGCGCCAGCAGGTTCAGAATGAACACTGAAGCTTTCTTT. Its protein product is CASRFRMNTEAFF.

This rearrangement joins TRBV27 to TRBJ1-5, with 9 bases lining up with TRBD1. The CDR3 spans 14 residues. Germline lookup yields CDR1 MNHEY and CDR2 SMNVEV (reference sequence). The trim removed 4 bases at V and 4 bases at J, leaving 2 bases unmatched. The DNA of the CDR3 is TGTGCCAGCAGTTCCGGGACAGGGAATCAGCCCCAGCATTTT. Its translation: CASSSGTGNQPQHF.

This clone has more than one count but fewer than ten. The chain combines TRBV5-1 with TRBJ2-2, with a weak D call TRBD1 (6 bases). Trimming took off 4 bases at V and 4 bases at J, with 14 bases between the two ends. This CDR3 has 15 amino acids. Per germline, CDR1 SGHRS and CDR2 YFSETQ. This CDR3 is CASSPQGIGTGELFF. For the CDR3, the DNA is TGCGCCAGCAGCCCCCAGGGGATCGGCACCGGGGAGCTGTTTTTT.

This clone turned up a few times. The rearrangement joins TRBV9 to TRBJ2-1, with D perhaps assigned TRBD1 or TRBD2 (5 bases each). Per germline, CDR1 SGDLS and CDR2 YYNGEE. V lost 3 bases and J lost 6, with 19 bases in between. The CDR3 contains 16 residues. The CDR3 DNA reads TGTGCCAGCAGCGCCCAGCACGGGACGGACCTCAATGAGCAGTTCTTC. Its protein is CASSAQHGTDLNEQFF. Drawing the rest from reference TRBV9 and TRBJ2-1, the complete variable domain is DSGVTQTPKHLITATGQRVTLRCSPRSGDLSVYWYQQSLDQGLQFLIQYYNGEERAKGNILERFSAQQFPDLHSELNLSSLELGDSALYFCASSAQHGTDLNEQFFGPGTRLTVL.

J is TRBJ1-5 and V is TRBV15; 8 bases are shared with TRBD1. Germline V gene sequence: CDR1 LNHNV, CDR2 YYDKDF (reference sequence). The length of the CDR3 is 16 residues. V lost 0 bases and J lost 6; bases outside the gene matches: 7. The CDR3 DNA sequence: TGTGCCACCAGCAGAGAAAGGTCAGGGGGCGGTCAGCCCCAGCATTTT. Protein sequence: CATSRERSGGGQPQHF.

This chain joins TRBV11-2 and TRBJ2-6, with unresolved D. CDR3 length equals 16 residues. V lost 5 bases and J 1 base, leaving 12 bases between the germline ends. Germline V lookup: CDR1 SGHAT, CDR2 FQNNGV. Written as DNA, the CDR3 is TGTGCCAGCAGCCCACGCGGTCCTTCTGGGGCCAACGTCCTGACTTTC. This translates into CASSPRGPSGANVLTF.

The chain is built from TRBV12-3 or TRBV12-4 and TRBJ2-2; D is uncertain. Deletions cut 3 bases from V and 4 bases from J, with 6 bases between. The CDR3 is 13 residues long. The CDR3 DNA reads TGTGCCAGCAGTTTTTCGCTCACCGGGGAGCTGTTTTTT. Encoded protein: CASSFSLTGELFF.

This clone was seen a single time. The chain is built from TRBV5-6 and TRBJ1-4, with a weak D call TRBD1 (5 bases). The CDR3 sequence is 16 residues long. The germline V gene has CDR1 SGHDT and CDR2 YYEEEE. V lost 4 bases to trimming and J lost 11 bases, with 24 bases between them. The DNA for the CDR3 is TGTGCCAGCAGCCGTTGGAGCGCAGGGTCGGGTACGAAACTGTTTTTT. Translation gives CASSRWSAGSGTKLFF.

V gene TRBV5-1 combines with J gene TRBJ2-2, with 9 bases matching TRBD1. The CDR3 extends over 15 amino acids. J was trimmed by 3 bases and V by 4 bases; bases with no gene match: 4. Germline-derived CDR1 and CDR2 are SGHRS and YFSETQ. The CDR3 region has the DNA TGCGCCAGCAGCACAGGACAGGGGTACACCGGGGAGCTGTTTTTT. Encoded protein: CASSTGQGYTGELFF. Full variable domain (remainder filled in from reference TRBV5-1 and TRBJ2-2): KAGVTQTPRYLIKTRGQQVTLSCSPISGHRSVSWYQQTPGQGLQFLFEYFSETQRNKGNFPGRFSGRQFSNSRSEMNVSTLELGDSALYLCASSTGQGYTGELFFGEGSRLTVL.

The chain combines TRBV9 with TRBJ1-2; no firm D call. There are 15 residues in the CDR3. Germline-derived CDR1 and CDR2 are SGDLS and YYNGEE. V was cut by 4 bases and J by 4 bases, with 17 bases left in between. CDR3 protein: CASSLTPDWGYGYTF. The CDR3 DNA is TGTGCCAGCAGCCTTACCCCTGACTGGGGCTATGGCTACACCTTC.

Details on this clone: The identical CDR3 is also encoded by other nucleotide sequences in the sample. This chain joins TRBV2 and TRBJ2-7; D is perhaps TRBD1 (5 bases). The CDR3 has 12 amino acids. Between the trimmed V and J ends, which lost 4 bases and 4 bases, there was a span of 8 bases. CDR1 and CDR2 (germline): SNHLY, FYNNEI. For the CDR3, the DNA is TGTGCCAGCAGTGCGACAGTTTACGAGCAGTACGTC. This codes for CASSATVYEQYV.